This TCR beta chain was recovered during a study of T cell clones after liver transplantation. About the research overall: Post-transplant blood was tracked for graft-donor-reactive T cell clones identified in a pre-transplant mixed lymphocyte reaction. Draws occurred before transplant, before withdrawal, and after complete or failed withdrawal.

About this clone: Its antigen is unidentified.

Only in-frame clones appear in the TCRdb table, and some are missing; sequencing was by immunoSEQ multiplex PCR. The table lists 24,000 or so clones, about three quarters of them singletons. Notes on the study in general: Compared with third party-reactive sequences, donor-reactive ones declined more, independent of withdrawal success. In two subjects, few donor cells limited the measurable donor-reactive repertoire.

The clonotype was recovered from a human donor who received a liver transplant. Sequencing was performed on CD4+ T cells from blood, taken before liver transplant.

CDR3 residues: CASSVVGSGNSGDTQYF. The CDR3, as DNA: TGTGCCAGCAGCGTAGTCGGTAGCGGGAATTCTGGGGATACGCAGTATTTT. This chain joins TRBV9 and TRBJ2-3; 8 bases match TRBD2. The germline CDR1 and CDR2 sequences are SGDLS and YYNGEE. The CDR3 consists of 17 residues. J was trimmed by 6 bases and V by 0 bases; bases with no gene match: 12. Full variable domain (rest looked up from reference TRBV9 and TRBJ2-3): DSGVTQTPKHLITATGQRVTLRCSPRSGDLSVYWYQQSLDQGLQFLIQYYNGEERAKGNILERFSAQQFPDLHSELNLSSLELGDSALYFCASSVVGSGNSGDTQYFGPGTRLTVL.